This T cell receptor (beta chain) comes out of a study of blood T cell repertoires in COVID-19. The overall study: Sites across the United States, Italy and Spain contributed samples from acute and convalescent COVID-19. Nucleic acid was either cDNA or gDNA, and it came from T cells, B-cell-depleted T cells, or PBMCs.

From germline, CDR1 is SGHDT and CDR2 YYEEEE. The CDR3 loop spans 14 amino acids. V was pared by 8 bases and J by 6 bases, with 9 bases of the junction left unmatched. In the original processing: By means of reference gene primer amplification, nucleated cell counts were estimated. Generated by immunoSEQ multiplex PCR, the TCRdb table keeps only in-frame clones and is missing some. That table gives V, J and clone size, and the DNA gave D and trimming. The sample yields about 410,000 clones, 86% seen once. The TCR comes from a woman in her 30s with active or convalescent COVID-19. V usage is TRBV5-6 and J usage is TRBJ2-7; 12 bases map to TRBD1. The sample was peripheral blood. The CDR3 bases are TGTGCCAGTCTAGGGACAGGGGGCTCGGGCGAGCAGTACTTC. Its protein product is CASLGTGGSGEQYF.